These 20 T cell receptor beta chains share one sample of origin, sequenced in a study of blood T cell repertoires in COVID-19. Profiling relied on immunoSEQ multiplex PCR, and the TCRdb table lists in-frame clones only, not all of them. The repertoire holds tens of thousands of clones, with around four fifths as singletons. Sequences were obtained from peripheral blood. All receptors come from a woman over 75 with acute or convalescent COVID-19.

This clone appeared a single time. The chain combines TRBV7-8 with TRBJ2-3, with 7 bases lining up with TRBD1. Per the germline V gene, CDR1 is SGHVS and CDR2 is FQNEAQ. The CDR3 sequence is 18 residues long. The J segment lost 4 bases and the V segment lost 3 bases, leaving 16 bases of the junction unmatched. The CDR3 loop reads CASSLKPKGTERADTQYF. Here the CDR3 DNA reads TGTGCCAGCAGCTTGAAGCCTAAAGGGACAGAAAGAGCAGATACGCAGTATTTT.

Concerning this clone itself: An end of the junction differs from the germline gene, which may be a read error. The genes are TRBV5-1 and TRBJ1-2; possibly TRBD1 for D (6 bases). Germline V lookup: CDR1 SGHRS, CDR2 YFSETQ. The CDR3 is 8 amino acids. This chain's CDR3 is CASSSRGF. In nucleotides, the CDR3 is TGCGCCAGCAGCTCCAGGGGATTC.

This clone is a singleton in its sample. This chain links TRBV27 with TRBJ1-2, with a weak D call TRBD1 (5 bases). Germline CDR1 MNHEY, CDR2 SMNVEV (reference sequence). With 6 bases removed from V and 5 bases from J, the gap between germline ends came to 16 bases. CDR3 length: 14 amino acids. In nucleotides, the CDR3 is TGTGCCAGCAGGCCGGCGGGACTACCGTATGGCTACACCTTC. Its protein is CASRPAGLPYGYTF.

The chain joins TRBV9 to TRBJ2-3; 10 bases are shared with TRBD2. The length of the CDR3 is 17 residues. With V trimmed by 4 bases and J by 6 bases, 14 bases remained unmatched. Germline V CDR1 and CDR2: SGDLS, YYNGEE. In nucleotides, the CDR3 is TGTGCCAGCAGCTCCCAACCCTTAGCGGGGGGCGGGGATACGCAGTATTTT. Residues: CASSSQPLAGGGDTQYF. The whole variable domain, filled in from reference TRBV9 and TRBJ2-3, reads DSGVTQTPKHLITATGQRVTLRCSPRSGDLSVYWYQQSLDQGLQFLIQYYNGEERAKGNILERFSAQQFPDLHSELNLSSLELGDSALYFCASSSQPLAGGGDTQYFGPGTRLTVL.

This CDR3 is CSVGGQAAGYTF. CDR3 bases: TGCAGCGTTGGGGGACAGGCGGCTGGCTACACCTTC. This chain uses TRBV29-1 with TRBJ1-2; the match to TRBD1 covers 8 bases. The CDR3 has 12 amino acids. Germline-derived CDR1 and CDR2 are SQVTM and ANQGSEA. V trimming: 4 bases; J trimming: 7 bases; junction bases outside the gene matches: 5.

The J gene is TRBJ1-4, the V gene TRBV19; TRBD1 agrees at 7 bases. This CDR3 comprises 14 residues. V lost 7 bases, J lost 8 bases, and 10 bases stayed unmatched. The germline gives CDR1 LNHDA, CDR2 SQIVND (reference sequence). CDR3 coding DNA: TGTGCCAGTACAAGAGGGGGCCAGCGGGAAAAACTGTTTTTT. This encodes CASTRGGQREKLFF.

This chain uses TRBV6-2 or TRBV6-3 with TRBJ1-1; possible D gene TRBD1, 5 bases. V was pared by 0 bases and J by 5 bases, with 16 bases between. There are 16 residues in the CDR3. Germline V gives CDR1 MNHEY, CDR2 SVGEGT. The CDR3 reads CASSYSIVQGRTEAFF. The CDR3 DNA sequence: TGTGCCAGCAGTTACTCGATTGTGCAGGGTCGGACTGAAGCTTTCTTT.

This clone was counted many times. The chain links TRBV30 to TRBJ2-1; the match to TRBD1 covers 7 bases. There are 14 residues in the CDR3. The V gene's germline CDR1 is GTSNPN and CDR2 SVGIG (reference sequence). The V and J ends lost 7 bases and 0 bases, in that order; junction bases with no gene match: 6. Here the CDR3 DNA reads TGTGCCTACCTTCGACAGGGCTCCTACAATGAGCAGTTCTTC. Its translation: CAYLRQGSYNEQFF.

A single count supports this clone. DNA for the CDR3: TGTGCCAGCAGCCATTCAGGTACTGAAGCTTTCTTT. Residues: CASSHSGTEAFF. V and J are TRBV5-4 and TRBJ1-1, with unresolved D. This CDR3 is 12 amino acids long. Germline V gene lookup returns CDR1 SGHNT and CDR2 YYREEE (reference sequence). Trimming removed 4 bases at V and 5 bases at J, with 9 bases between.

The table lists this clone with a few counts. V is TRBV6-6 and J is TRBJ1-5; the match to TRBD1 covers 7 bases. The CDR3 has 16 amino acids. After removal of 6 bases from V and 0 bases from J, the junction contained 8 bases not matched to a gene. CDR1 and CDR2 from the germline V gene are MNHNY and SVGAGI (reference sequence). Here the CDR3 DNA reads TGTGCCAGCAGCTCCCCGGGACAGCTTAGCAATCAGCCCCAGCATTTT. Translating gives CASSSPGQLSNQPQHF.

The J gene is TRBJ2-5, the V gene TRBV5-1; the match to TRBD2 covers 12 bases. The CDR3 is 16 amino acids. In germline, CDR1 is SGHRS, CDR2 YFSETQ. The V segment lost 0 bases and the J segment 5 bases; nucleotides outside the gene matches: 5. CDR3 sequence reads: CASSLDASGGAETQYF. The DNA for the CDR3 is TGCGCCAGCAGCTTGGATGCTAGCGGGGGGGCTGAGACCCAGTACTTC.

This chain uses TRBV6-4 with TRBJ1-5; D is perhaps TRBD1 (6 bases). V dropped 5 bases and J dropped 2 bases, with 10 bases sitting between them. Germline V gene sequence: CDR1 MRHNA, CDR2 SNTAGT. The CDR3 has 14 residues. CDR3 amino acids: CASSPDSGNQPQHF. For the CDR3, the DNA is TGTGCCAGCAGTCCGGACAGTGGCAATCAGCCCCAGCATTTT.

This chain uses TRBV10-2 with TRBJ2-3; 7 bases line up with TRBD1. Germline loops: CDR1 WSHSY, CDR2 SAAADI. The CDR3 has 14 amino acids. The ends lost 8 bases at V and 2 bases at J; junction bases unmatched: 7. Here the CDR3 reads CASRTTGTTDTQYF. For the CDR3, the DNA is TGCGCCAGCCGAACGACAGGGACCACAGATACGCAGTATTTT.

This rearrangement joins TRBV5-6 to TRBJ1-2, with a tentative D call TRBD1 (5 bases). The length of the CDR3 is 14 residues. Trimming shortened V by 0 bases and J by 5 bases, and 11 bases separated the two germline ends. Germline V gene sequence: CDR1 SGHDT, CDR2 YYEEEE. The CDR3 spells CASSLEGRVYGYTF. CDR3 sequence (DNA): TGTGCCAGCAGCTTGGAGGGCAGGGTATATGGCTACACCTTC.

The chain uses TRBV30 and TRBJ1-3; D is perhaps TRBD1 (5 bases). Trimming left V 0 bases short and J 0 bases short, with 21 bases between. There are 19 residues in the CDR3. From germline, CDR1 is GTSNPN and CDR2 SVGIG (reference sequence). CDR3 residues: CAWSVPGKVLASSGNTIYF. CDR3 coding DNA: TGTGCCTGGAGTGTACCAGGGAAGGTTTTGGCCTCCTCTGGAAACACCATATATTTT.

This clone was observed a handful of times. The rearrangement uses TRBV9 and TRBJ1-4; 7 bases align to TRBD1. The trim removed 5 bases at V and 5 bases at J, leaving 6 bases unmatched. The CDR3 length is 14 residues. The germline CDR1 and CDR2 sequences are SGDLS and YYNGEE. The DNA for the CDR3 is TGTGCCAGCAGTACAGGGGAAGTAAATGAAAAACTGTTTTTT. It yields the protein CASSTGEVNEKLFF. The variable domain in full, with the rest retrieved from reference TRBV9 and TRBJ1-4, is DSGVTQTPKHLITATGQRVTLRCSPRSGDLSVYWYQQSLDQGLQFLIQYYNGEERAKGNILERFSAQQFPDLHSELNLSSLELGDSALYFCASSTGEVNEKLFFGSGTQLSVL.

The V gene is TRBV29-1, the J gene TRBJ2-3; no clear D. V was cut by 1 base and J by 6 bases, with 8 bases left in between. Germline lookup yields CDR1 SQVTM and CDR2 ANQGSEA. The CDR3 totals 12 residues. CDR3 bases: TGCAGCGTTGAAGCTGTTATGGATACGCAGTATTTT. Encoded protein: CSVEAVMDTQYF.

The V and J genes are TRBV5-1 and TRBJ2-1; D might be TRBD1 (6 bases). The length of the CDR3 is 16 residues. The V end lost 4 bases, the J end lost 8 bases, and 22 bases lay between the germline ends. Germline V lookup: CDR1 SGHRS, CDR2 YFSETQ. CDR3 nucleotides: TGCGCCAGCAGCCAAACCGGGACCTCAGGGGTGGATGAGCAGTTCTTC. Protein: CASSQTGTSGVDEQFF.

V usage is TRBV11-2 and J usage is TRBJ2-6; possibly TRBD1 for D (5 bases). V was shortened by 5 bases and J by 0 bases, with 8 bases between the two germline ends. The CDR3 is 15 amino acids. Germline CDR1 reads SGHAT; CDR2 reads FQNNGV. The CDR3 DNA is TGTGCCAGCAGCCTAAGGGGCTCTGGGGCCAACGTCCTGACTTTC. The encoded protein is CASSLRGSGANVLTF.

The rearrangement uses TRBV21-1 and TRBJ2-3; the table names TRBD2, a call not compared with the DNA. TRBV21-1 has pseudogene status. The CDR3 has 16 residues. CDR3 sequence: CASSKGQPAGTDTQYF. The DNA for the CDR3 is TGTGCCAGCAGCAAAGGCCAACCTGCGGGCACAGATACGCAGTATTTT.